This is a list of T cell receptor beta chains from one sample in a study of human T cells and chemical hapten exposure. From the RACE reads, TCRdb called clonotypes with MiXCR, one entry per CDR3 protein. This sample yields some 350,000 distinct CDR3 sequences, of which approximately 6.9% are seen a single time; roughly 8% belongs to the top ten. Here the sequenced sample was whole blood, taken in connection with sensitization to the hapten diphenylcyclopropenone (DPC). The receptors stem from a woman aged 18 to 35 with alopecia areata. Some clones in this sample may be carry-over from other donors' samples. CDR3s include the opening cysteine and the closing phenylalanine or tryptophan. Fields, in order: J gene, V gene, D gene, clone size, CDR3 protein, CDR3 DNA. D genes are given only for firm matches. Clone size is shown for a subset of rows, as once, few, many or a class of expanded clone.

TRBJ1-1,TRBV6-2/TRBV6-3,NA,NA,CASSYSAGRQEAFF,TGTGCCAGCAGTTACTCGGCAGGGCGACAAGAAGCTTTCTTT
TRBJ2-3,TRBV20-1,NA,NA,CSASDGGTSTDTQYF,TGCAGTGCCTCCGATGGGGGGACTAGCACAGATACGCAGTATTTT
TRBJ2-7,TRBV7-8,NA,few,CASSSVGGQPYEQYF,TGTGCCAGCAGCTCTGTAGGGGGTCAACCCTACGAGCAGTACTTC
TRBJ2-5,TRBV12-5,NA,few,CASGLVLLRGSRETQYF,TGTGCTAGTGGTTTGGTACTACTCAGGGGATCCAGGGAGACCCAGTACTTC
TRBJ2-7,TRBV5-1,NA,many,CASSRQGVLAYEQYF,TGCGCCAGCAGCAGGCAAGGGGTTCTGGCCTACGAGCAGTACTTC
TRBJ2-3,TRBV28,TRBD1,NA,CASSRAGNRGKDTQYF,TGTGCCAGCAGTCGCGCAGGGAACAGGGGGAAAGATACGCAGTATTTT
TRBJ2-7,TRBV5-1,TRBD2,many,CASSPVGGYSYEQYF,TGCGCCAGCAGCCCGGTCGGGGGGTACTCCTACGAGCAGTACTTC
TRBJ2-5,TRBV2,NA,few,CASSVLGRVETQYF,TGTGCCAGCAGTGTTCTAGGGAGAGTGGAGACCCAGTACTTC
TRBJ1-1,TRBV21-1,NA,few,CASSKWDREAFF,TGTGCCAGCAGCAAATGGGACAGAGAAGCTTTCTTT
TRBJ2-5,TRBV28,NA,many,CASSSSVGKAETQYF,TGTGCCAGCAGTTCCTCGGTAGGGAAGGCGGAGACCCAGTACTTC
TRBJ2-3,TRBV5-5,TRBD1,many,CASSSTGADTQYF,TGTGCCAGCAGCAGCACAGGGGCAGATACGCAGTATTTT
TRBJ2-3,TRBV5-1,NA,few,CASSLGDTGSTDTQYF,TGCGCCAGCAGCTTGGGGGACACCGGTAGCACAGATACGCAGTATTTT
TRBJ1-6,TRBV2,NA,NA,CARKRQESSYNSPLHF,TGTGCCAGGAAGAGACAGGAAAGCTCCTATAATTCACCCCTCCACTTT
TRBJ1-1,TRBV6-2/TRBV6-3,NA,NA,CASSLEGLRTEAFF,TGTGCCAGCAGCCTGGAAGGGTTGCGGACTGAAGCTTTCTTT
TRBJ2-3,TRBV9,TRBD1,many,CASSVSTGGGSTDTQYF,TGTGCCAGCAGCGTTTCGACAGGGGGCGGAAGCACAGATACGCAGTATTTT
TRBJ1-2,TRBV7-9,TRBD1,few,CASSTRDRGYGYTF,TGTGCCAGCAGCACCCGGGACAGGGGCTATGGCTACACCTTC
TRBJ1-6,TRBV10-3,TRBD1,NA,CAIRLDRGGSPLHF,TGTGCCATCAGGCTGGACAGGGGAGGTTCACCCCTCCACTTT
TRBJ1-5,TRBV7-2,NA,NA,CASSLLENQPQHF,TGTGCCAGCAGCTTATTGGAGAATCAGCCCCAGCATTTT
TRBJ1-5,TRBV12-3/TRBV12-4,NA,NA,CASSKRQQNQPQHF,TGTGCCAGCAGTAAACGACAGCAAAATCAGCCCCAGCATTTT
TRBJ1-5,TRBV27,NA,few,CASSLGVGRFQHF,TGTGCCAGCAGTTTAGGAGTTGGCCGGTTCCAGCATTTT
TRBJ2-2,TRBV4-2,TRBD1,many,CASSQATGLGGELFF,TGTGCCAGCAGCCAAGCGACAGGGCTTGGCGGGGAGCTGTTTTTT